These 25 T cell receptor beta chains share one sample of origin, sequenced in a study of blood T cell repertoires in COVID-19. Libraries were prepared by immunoSEQ multiplex PCR; TCRdb keeps only in-frame clonotypes and omits some of them. The top ten clones hold 7.4% of a sample with a few hundred thousand clones, 80% of them seen once. The sample consisted of PBMCs or T cells enriched from blood (not recorded which). These receptors were taken from a woman in her thirties or forties with acute COVID-19.

The chain couples TRBV5-1 to TRBJ2-7; TRBD2 matches 13 bases. This CDR3 is built from 15 residues. CDR1 SGHRS and CDR2 YFSETQ come from the germline V gene. After removal of 4 bases from V and 3 bases from J, the junction contained 4 bases not matched to a gene. As DNA, the CDR3 is TGCGCCAGCAGCCCCGGGACTAGCGGGAACTACGAGCAGTACTTC. Protein product: CASSPGTSGNYEQYF.

The gene calls are TRBV19 and TRBJ2-3; TRBD2 matches 7 bases. Germline assignment: CDR1 LNHDA and CDR2 SQIVND (reference sequence). There are 14 residues in the CDR3. The V gene end was trimmed by 6 bases and the J gene end by 6 bases; junction bases not matched to a gene: 9. The chain's CDR3 is CASSPDAGGDTQYF. DNA for the CDR3: TGTGCCAGTAGCCCCGATGCCGGGGGGGATACGCAGTATTTT.

This clone was recorded many times. V usage is TRBV3-1 (or the pseudogene TRBV3-2) and J usage is TRBJ2-3; 9 bases fit TRBD2. This CDR3 has 16 residues. V shed 1 base, J shed 2 bases, and the junction held 4 bases outside the gene matches. Germline V CDR1 and CDR2: LGHDT, YNNKEL (reference sequence). CDR3 nucleotides: TGTGCCAGCAGCCAAGGGCCTAGCGGGGACACAGATACGCAGTATTTT. This translates into CASSQGPSGDTDTQYF.

This clone was observed a handful of times. This rearrangement joins TRBV19 to TRBJ2-1, with 7 bases identical to TRBD2. The CDR3 extends over 15 amino acids. Germline-derived CDR1 and CDR2 are LNHDA and SQIVND (reference sequence). The J segment lost 3 bases and the V segment lost 6 bases, leaving 8 bases of the junction unmatched. Here the CDR3 DNA reads TGTGCCAGTAGCCGCGGAAGCGGGAACTACAATGAGCAGTTCTTC. It is translated as CASSRGSGNYNEQFF.

This rearrangement joins TRBV9 to TRBJ1-1, with D perhaps matching TRBD1 (6 bases). Trimming removed 3 bases at V and 3 bases at J, with 15 bases between. Per the germline V gene, CDR1 is SGDLS and CDR2 is YYNGEE. The CDR3 is made up of 15 amino acids. The CDR3 sequence: CASSALGDTHTEAFF. The CDR3, as DNA: TGTGCCAGCAGCGCCCTAGGGGACACCCACACTGAAGCTTTCTTT.

The chain recombines TRBV11-2 with TRBJ2-3; D unclear. The CDR3 is 12 amino acids. V was cut by 6 bases and J by 1 base, with 5 bases left in between. Looked up from germline, CDR1 is SGHAT and CDR2 is FQNNGV. The DNA of the CDR3 is TGTGCCAGCAGTCCCGGCACAGATACGCAGTATTTT. Translating it yields CASSPGTDTQYF.

The V gene is TRBV27, the J gene TRBJ1-6; the D gene is possibly TRBD1 (5 bases). Between the trimmed V and J ends, which lost 6 bases and 0 bases, there was a span of 15 bases. This CDR3 region has 17 residues. CDR1 is MNHEY and CDR2 is SMNVEV in the germline V gene (reference sequence). The CDR3 protein is CASSSRQGSSYNSPLHF. The CDR3 DNA reads as TGTGCCAGCAGCTCAAGGCAGGGAAGCTCCTATAATTCACCCCTCCACTTT.

The chain combines TRBV2 with TRBJ2-5, with 12 nucleotides matching TRBD2. This CDR3 contains 14 residues. After removal of 6 bases from V and 5 bases from J, the junction contained 4 bases not matched to a gene. Germline loops: CDR1 SNHLY, CDR2 FYNNEI. CDR3 DNA: TGTGCCAGCAGGAGACTAGCGGGAGCGGAGACCCAGTACTTC. Translated, it gives CASRRLAGAETQYF.

The genes are TRBV7-9 and TRBJ2-1, with 8 bases that match TRBD2. The CDR3 covers 16 residues. Trimming at V came to 3 bases and at J to 9 bases, leaving 13 bases not matched to a gene. The germline CDR1 and CDR2 sequences are SEHNR and FQNEAQ (reference sequence). DNA for the CDR3: TGTGCCAGCAGCTTTATAAGCGGGAGCCCCACGGGTGAGCAGTTCTTC. Encoded protein: CASSFISGSPTGEQFF.

The J gene is TRBJ2-1, the V gene TRBV9, with 7 bases that match TRBD1. The V and J ends lost 0 bases and 3 bases, in that order; junction bases with no gene match: 18. Germline V gene lookup returns CDR1 SGDLS and CDR2 YYNGEE. The CDR3 contains 20 residues. In nucleotides, the CDR3 is TGTGCCAGCAGCGTAGAGTCTGTGACAGGGATAGTGGCCGACTACAATGAGCAGTTCTTC. This codes for CASSVESVTGIVADYNEQFF.

The V and J genes are TRBV7-9 and TRBJ2-2, with 13 bases aligning to TRBD2. CDR1 is SEHNR and CDR2 is FQNEAQ in the germline V gene (reference sequence). This CDR3 contains 17 residues. The V and J ends lost 5 bases and 6 bases, in that order; junction bases with no gene match: 9. The CDR3 region is CASSQRSGLAGAGELFF. The CDR3 DNA follows: TGTGCCAGCAGCCAGCGATCAGGACTAGCGGGAGCCGGGGAGCTGTTTTTT.

The chain couples TRBV10-3 to TRBJ1-1, with D possibly being TRBD1 (5 bases). Trimming removed 10 bases from V and 1 base from J, with 22 bases in between. Germline assignment: CDR1 ENHRY and CDR2 SYGVKD. The CDR3 loop spans 16 amino acids. The CDR3 DNA is TGTGCCACGATAGACACCCCCAGGGTCTCGAACACTGAAGCTTTCTTT. As protein: CATIDTPRVSNTEAFF.

This sequence joins TRBV28 and TRBJ2-1, with D perhaps matching TRBD2 (6 bases). The germline gives CDR1 MDHEN, CDR2 SYDVKM. V lost 3 bases and J lost 0, with 9 bases in between. The CDR3 is 15 residues long. CDR3 in amino acids: CASSLRGSSYNEQFF. The DNA of the CDR3 is TGTGCCAGCAGTTTGCGGGGCAGCTCCTACAATGAGCAGTTCTTC.

The gene calls are TRBV19 and TRBJ2-2; 9 nucleotides agree with TRBD1. This CDR3 comprises 14 residues. After removal of 7 bases from V and 7 bases from J, the junction contained 7 bases not matched to a gene. Germline assignment: CDR1 LNHDA and CDR2 SQIVND (reference sequence). CDR3 nucleotides: TGTGCCAGTACCCACAGGGGGCAGATCGGGGAGCTGTTTTTT. It codes for CASTHRGQIGELFF.

This clone was picked up one time. The chain combines TRBV5-8 with TRBJ1-1, with D hard to call. Germline CDR1 and CDR2: SGHTS and YDEGEE. Trimming stripped 5 bases from V and 0 bases from J, with 11 bases between. The CDR3 totals 14 residues. CDR3 nucleotides: TGTGCCAGCAGGGCAGTATTCATGAACACTGAAGCTTTCTTT. It codes for CASRAVFMNTEAFF.

CDR3 nucleotide sequence: TGTGCCAGCAGCTTAGTAGGGACAGGGGCCACCGGGGAGCTGTTTTTT. The encoded protein is CASSLVGTGATGELFF. V usage is TRBV7-3 and J usage is TRBJ2-2, with 10 bases matching TRBD1. Germline V gene lookup returns CDR1 SGHTA and CDR2 FQGTGA. This CDR3 region has 16 residues. V shed 2 bases, J shed 4 bases, and the junction held 4 bases outside the gene matches.

This clone was observed a single time. The V call is TRBV7-6, the J call TRBJ2-1, with TRBD2 matching over 12 bases. With V trimmed by 5 bases and J by 8 bases, 4 bases remained unmatched. CDR1 is SGHVS, CDR2 FNYEAQ, per germline. The CDR3 extends over 14 amino acids. The CDR3 region is CASSPRTSGDEQFF. In DNA, the CDR3 is TGTGCCAGCAGCCCAAGGACTAGCGGGGATGAGCAGTTCTTC. Drawing the rest from reference TRBV7-6 and TRBJ2-1, the complete variable domain is GAGVSQSPRYKVTKRGQDVALRCDPISGHVSLYWYRQALGQGPEFLTYFNYEAQQDKSGLPNDRFSAERPEGSISTLTIQRTEQRDSAMYRCASSPRTSGDEQFFGPGTRLTVL.

The chain carries TRBV9 and TRBJ2-5; 14 positions agree with TRBD2. Germline loops: CDR1 SGDLS, CDR2 YYNGEE. This CDR3 comprises 17 residues. V dropped 2 bases and J dropped 3; count of bases not matched to a gene: 6. This chain's CDR3 is CASSVGLAGGQKETQYF. CDR3 coding DNA: TGTGCCAGCAGCGTCGGACTAGCGGGGGGCCAGAAAGAGACCCAGTACTTC.

This chain joins TRBV30 and TRBJ1-3; tentative D call: TRBD1 (5 bases). Germline V gene sequence: CDR1 GTSNPN, CDR2 SVGIG (reference sequence). CDR3 length: 14 amino acids. The V end was cut by 3 bases, the J end by 4 bases, with 13 bases between. CDR3 protein: CAWRSVQGGNTIYF. The CDR3 DNA follows: TGTGCCTGGAGATCGGTTCAGGGAGGAAACACCATATATTTT.

The chain has TRBV6-5 and TRBJ1-6; D might be TRBD1 (6 bases). The CDR3 contains 14 residues. CDR1 and CDR2 from the germline V gene are MNHEY and SVGAGI. V was cut by 0 bases and J by 10 bases, with 10 bases left in between. CDR3 DNA sequence: TGTGCCAGCAGTTACTCACAGGGAAGATCACCCCTCCACTTT. It translates to CASSYSQGRSPLHF.

The genes are TRBV5-6 and TRBJ1-2; 7 nucleotides agree with TRBD1. J gave up 7 bases and V 3 bases, and 21 bases lay outside the gene matches. CDR1 is SGHDT and CDR2 is YYEEEE in the germline V gene. The CDR3 runs 18 residues. CDR3 coding DNA: TGTGCCAGCAGCTCCTTTAGGGGGCAATTAAGAGAAGTGGGTGGCTACACCTTC. This encodes CASSSFRGQLREVGGYTF.

The J gene is TRBJ2-1, the V gene TRBV19, with TRBD1 matching 8 bases. Germline V CDR1 and CDR2: LNHDA, SQIVND (reference sequence). The CDR3 runs 14 residues. Trimming took 8 bases from V and 3 from J; bases not matched to a gene: 6. Written as DNA, the CDR3 is TGTGCCAGTCATACAGGGGGGATCTACAATGAGCAGTTCTTC. It translates to CASHTGGIYNEQFF.

J is TRBJ1-5 and V is TRBV10-3; D not certain. The germline V gene has CDR1 ENHRY and CDR2 SYGVKD. V was cut by 4 bases and J by 4 bases, with 11 bases left in between. This CDR3 is built from 14 residues. The CDR3 spells CAISATAGNQPQHF. CDR3 nucleotide sequence: TGTGCCATCAGTGCTACGGCAGGTAATCAGCCCCAGCATTTT.

This clone was observed a few times. The rearrangement uses TRBV3-1 (or the pseudogene TRBV3-2) and TRBJ1-6, with 7 bases matching TRBD1. V trimming: 4 bases; J trimming: 7 bases; junction bases outside the gene matches: 7. CDR1 is LGHDT and CDR2 is YNNKEL in the germline V gene (reference sequence). This CDR3 has 15 residues. CDR3 loop: CASSPTTGTNSPLHF. The DNA for the CDR3 is TGTGCCAGCAGCCCGACGACAGGGACGAATTCACCCCTCCACTTT.

A single count supports this clone. The chain employs TRBV18 and TRBJ2-5; D is possibly TRBD2 (6 bases). V was clipped by 3 bases and J by 3 bases, with 11 bases between them. The CDR3 runs to 14 residues. Germline V lookup: CDR1 KGHSH, CDR2 LQKENI. This CDR3 reads CASSPAGIEETQYF. The CDR3 nucleotides read TGTGCCAGCTCACCGGCGGGAATTGAAGAGACCCAGTACTTC. The full variable domain, in which reference TRBV18 and TRBJ2-5 provide the parts outside the CDR3, is NAGVMQNPRHLVRRRGQEARLRCSPMKGHSHVYWYRQLPEEGLKFMVYLQKENIIDESGMPKERFSAEFPKEGPSILRIQQVVRGDSAAYFCASSPAGIEETQYFGPGTRLLVL.